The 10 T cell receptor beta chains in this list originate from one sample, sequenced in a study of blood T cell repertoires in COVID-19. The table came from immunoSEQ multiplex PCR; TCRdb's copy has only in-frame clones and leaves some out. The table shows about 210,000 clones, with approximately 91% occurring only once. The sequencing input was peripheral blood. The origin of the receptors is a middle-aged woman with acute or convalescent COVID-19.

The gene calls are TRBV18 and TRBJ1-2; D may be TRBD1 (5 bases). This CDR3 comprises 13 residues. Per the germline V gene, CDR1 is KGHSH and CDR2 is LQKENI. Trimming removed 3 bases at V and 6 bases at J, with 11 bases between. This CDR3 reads CASSPLSGNGYTF. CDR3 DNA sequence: TGTGCCAGCTCACCTCTATCAGGGAATGGCTACACCTTC.

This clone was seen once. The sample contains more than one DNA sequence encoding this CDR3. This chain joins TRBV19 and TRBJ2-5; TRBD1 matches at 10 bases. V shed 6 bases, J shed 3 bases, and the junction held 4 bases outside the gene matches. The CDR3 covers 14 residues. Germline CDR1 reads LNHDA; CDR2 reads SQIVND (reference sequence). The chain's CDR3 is CASRRTGGKETQYF. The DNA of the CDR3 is TGTGCCAGTAGAAGGACAGGGGGGAAAGAGACCCAGTACTTC.

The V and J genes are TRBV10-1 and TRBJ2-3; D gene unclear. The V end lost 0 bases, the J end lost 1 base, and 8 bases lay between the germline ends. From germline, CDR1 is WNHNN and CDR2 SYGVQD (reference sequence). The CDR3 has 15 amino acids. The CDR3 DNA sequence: TGCGCCAGCAGTGAGTCGAGACGGGGCACAGATACGCAGTATTTT. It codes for CASSESRRGTDTQYF.

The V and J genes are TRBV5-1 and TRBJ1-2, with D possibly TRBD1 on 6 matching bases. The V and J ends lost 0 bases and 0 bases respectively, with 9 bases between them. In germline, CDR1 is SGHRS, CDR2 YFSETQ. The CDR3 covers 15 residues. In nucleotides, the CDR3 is TGCGCCAGCAGCTTGGTCGGACAGCCTAACTATGGCTACACCTTC. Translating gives CASSLVGQPNYGYTF.

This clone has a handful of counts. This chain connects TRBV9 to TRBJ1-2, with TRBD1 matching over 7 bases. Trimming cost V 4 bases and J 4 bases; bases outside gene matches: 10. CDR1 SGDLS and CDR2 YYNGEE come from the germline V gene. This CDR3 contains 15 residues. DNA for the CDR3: TGTGCCAGCAGCCCCCGGGACAGTCACTTCTATGGCTACACCTTC. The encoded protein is CASSPRDSHFYGYTF.

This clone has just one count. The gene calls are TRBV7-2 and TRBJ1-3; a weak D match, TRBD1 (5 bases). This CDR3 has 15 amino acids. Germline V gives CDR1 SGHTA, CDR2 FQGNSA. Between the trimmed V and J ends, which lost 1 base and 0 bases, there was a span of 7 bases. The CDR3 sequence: CASSLGQGSGNTIYF. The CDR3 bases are TGTGCCAGCAGCTTAGGGCAGGGCTCTGGAAACACCATATATTTT.

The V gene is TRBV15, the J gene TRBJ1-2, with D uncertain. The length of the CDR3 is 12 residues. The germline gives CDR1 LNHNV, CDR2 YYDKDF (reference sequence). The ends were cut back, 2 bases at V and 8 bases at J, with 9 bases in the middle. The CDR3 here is CATSRSLEGYTF. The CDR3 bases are TGTGCCACCAGCAGATCGTTAGAGGGCTACACCTTC.

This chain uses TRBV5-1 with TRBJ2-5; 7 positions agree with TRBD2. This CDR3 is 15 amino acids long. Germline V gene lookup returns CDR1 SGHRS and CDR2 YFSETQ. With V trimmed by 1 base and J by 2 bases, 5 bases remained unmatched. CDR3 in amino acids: CASSLWGGSQETQYF. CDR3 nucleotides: TGCGCCAGCAGCTTGTGGGGGGGTTCACAAGAGACCCAGTACTTC.

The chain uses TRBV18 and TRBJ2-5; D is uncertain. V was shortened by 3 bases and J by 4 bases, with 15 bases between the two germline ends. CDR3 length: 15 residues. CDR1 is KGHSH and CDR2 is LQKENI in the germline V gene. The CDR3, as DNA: TGTGCCAGCTCACCCCAATTTGGAGTGTCAGAGACCCAGTACTTC. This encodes CASSPQFGVSETQYF.

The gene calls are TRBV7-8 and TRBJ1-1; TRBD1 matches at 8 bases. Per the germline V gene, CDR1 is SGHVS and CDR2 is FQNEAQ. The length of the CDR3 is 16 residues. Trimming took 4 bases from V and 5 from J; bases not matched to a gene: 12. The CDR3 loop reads CASSSTGQGTWTEAFF. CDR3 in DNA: TGTGCCAGCAGCTCCACTGGACAGGGTACTTGGACTGAAGCTTTCTTT.